This T cell receptor (beta chain) came from a study of blood T cell repertoires in COVID-19. For the study at large: Whether acute or convalescent, the COVID-19 samples came from the United States, Italy and Spain. The analysed material was cDNA or gDNA that came from T cells, B-cell-depleted T cells, or PBMCs.

V was cut by 1 base and J by 1 base, with 11 bases left in between. The CDR3 is 15 residues long. From germline, CDR1 is SGHDT and CDR2 YYEEEE. Source study methods: Estimates of nucleated cell counts were drawn from the amplification of reference gene primers. Sequencing was performed with immunoSEQ multiplex PCR; in TCRdb, only in-frame clones are kept and a portion is missing. V, J and clone size were drawn from that table, and D and trimming were deduced from the DNA. The sample holds under 300,000 clones, roughly 80% seen once. What was sequenced was peripheral blood. This chain joins TRBV5-6 and TRBJ2-5, with D perhaps matching TRBD2 (5 bases). The TCR sequence derives from a woman aged 40 to 49 with active or convalescent COVID-19. The CDR3 region is CASSLIRDFQETQYF. The CDR3 DNA sequence: TGTGCCAGCAGCTTGATTCGGGATTTCCAAGAGACCCAGTACTTC.